This T cell receptor (beta chain) originates from a study of T cell responses to AZD1222 COVID-19 vaccine. On the study more broadly: Pooling covered second doses at about 4 or about 12 weeks. Study results and limitations: White British people made up most donors, females outnumbered males, and clonal diversity was possibly underestimated.

With regard to this clone: Its target is not known.

Assay used: immunoSEQ multiplex PCR; TCRdb lists only in-frame clones, some missing. The table lists tens of thousands of clones, approximately 88% of them singletons. Germline V CDR1 and CDR2: SGHDT, YYEEEE. The V gene end was trimmed by 4 bases and the J gene end by 3 bases; junction bases not matched to a gene: 4. The CDR3 contains 16 residues. The sequence came from an adult in good health. The V gene is TRBV5-6, the J gene TRBJ2-3; TRBD2 aligns across 14 bases. The sequencing here drew on peripheral blood, taken on day 0 of AZD1222 vaccination. CDR3 loop: CASSTGLAGGTDTQYF. The CDR3 DNA sequence: TGTGCCAGCAGCACCGGACTAGCGGGAGGAACAGATACGCAGTATTTT.